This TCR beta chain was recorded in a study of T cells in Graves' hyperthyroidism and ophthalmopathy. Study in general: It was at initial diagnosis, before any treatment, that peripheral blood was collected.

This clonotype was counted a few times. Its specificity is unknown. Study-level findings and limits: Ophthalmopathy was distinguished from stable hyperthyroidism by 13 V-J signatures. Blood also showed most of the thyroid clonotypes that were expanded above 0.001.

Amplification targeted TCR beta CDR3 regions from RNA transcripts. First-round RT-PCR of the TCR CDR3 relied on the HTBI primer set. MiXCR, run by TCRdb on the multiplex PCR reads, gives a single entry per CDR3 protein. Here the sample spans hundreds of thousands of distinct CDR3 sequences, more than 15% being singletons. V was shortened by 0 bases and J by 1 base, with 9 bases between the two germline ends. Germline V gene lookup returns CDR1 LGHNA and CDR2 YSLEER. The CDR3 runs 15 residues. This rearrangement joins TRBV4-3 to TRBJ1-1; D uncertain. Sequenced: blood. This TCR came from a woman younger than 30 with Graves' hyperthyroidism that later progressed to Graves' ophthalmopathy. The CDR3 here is CASSQEQHENTEAFF. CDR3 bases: TGCGCCAGCAGCCAAGAGCAACATGAGAACACTGAAGCTTTCTTT.